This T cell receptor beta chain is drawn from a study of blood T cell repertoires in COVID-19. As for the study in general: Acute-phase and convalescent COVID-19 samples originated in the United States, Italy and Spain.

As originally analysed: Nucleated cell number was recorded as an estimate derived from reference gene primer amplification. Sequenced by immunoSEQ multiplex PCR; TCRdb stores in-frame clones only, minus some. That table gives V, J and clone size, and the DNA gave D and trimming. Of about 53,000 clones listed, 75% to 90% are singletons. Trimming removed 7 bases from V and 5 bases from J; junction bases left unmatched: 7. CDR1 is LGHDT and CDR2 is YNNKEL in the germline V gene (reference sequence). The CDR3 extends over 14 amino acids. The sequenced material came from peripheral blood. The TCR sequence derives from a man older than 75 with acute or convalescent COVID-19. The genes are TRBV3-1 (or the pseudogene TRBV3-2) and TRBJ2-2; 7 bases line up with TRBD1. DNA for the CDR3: TGTGCCAGCAACGACAGGGTGGTTACCGGGGAGCTGTTTTTT. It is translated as CASNDRVVTGELFF.